This passage covers 2 T cell receptor beta chains from one sample sequenced in a study of T cells expressing NK-cell markers. Each CDR3 protein gets one entry in TCRdb, which reprocessed the 5' RACE reads and gives no DNA. The sample totals almost 450,000 distinct CDR3 sequences. Sequencing used blood T cells: a sorted CD56 or NKG2C T cell subset, CD4+ or CD8+ T cells, or bulk PBMC T cells (not recorded which). The receptors derive from a woman between 18 and 69 years old in good health.

V gene TRBV10-3 combines with J gene TRBJ2-5; TCRdb gives TRBD1 as the D gene, but with no DNA this cannot be confirmed. The CDR3 contains 13 residues. CDR1 and CDR2 from the germline V gene are ENHRY and SYGVKD. This CDR3 reads CAISPGTEETQYF.

The chain employs TRBV7-2 and TRBJ2-1; with no DNA, the TCRdb D assignment of TRBD2 cannot be verified. Looked up from germline, CDR1 is SGHTA and CDR2 is FQGNSA. This CDR3 has 15 amino acids. Here the CDR3 reads CASSFGLSSYNEQFF.